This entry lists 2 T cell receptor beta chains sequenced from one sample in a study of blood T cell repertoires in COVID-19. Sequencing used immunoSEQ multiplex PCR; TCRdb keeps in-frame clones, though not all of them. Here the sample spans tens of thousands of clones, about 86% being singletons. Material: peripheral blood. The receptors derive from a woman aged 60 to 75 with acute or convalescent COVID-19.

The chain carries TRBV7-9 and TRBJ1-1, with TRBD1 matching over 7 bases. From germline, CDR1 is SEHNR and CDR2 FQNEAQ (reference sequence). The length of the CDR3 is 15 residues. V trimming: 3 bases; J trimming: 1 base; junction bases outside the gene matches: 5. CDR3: CASSFNRGSNTEAFF. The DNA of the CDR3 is TGTGCCAGCAGCTTTAACAGGGGCTCGAACACTGAAGCTTTCTTT.

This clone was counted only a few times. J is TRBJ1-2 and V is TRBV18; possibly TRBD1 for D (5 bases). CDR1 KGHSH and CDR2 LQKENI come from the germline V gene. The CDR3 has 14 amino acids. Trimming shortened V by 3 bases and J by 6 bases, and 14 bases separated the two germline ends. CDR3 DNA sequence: TGTGCCAGCTCACCTAATTTAGGGGAGGATGGCTACACCTTC. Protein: CASSPNLGEDGYTF.